The 13 T cell receptor beta chains given below trace back to one sample, sequenced in a study of cytomegalovirus exposure and HLA in healthy donors. PCR amplification relied on 60 Vbeta primers (plus 13 Jbeta primers). Using immunoSEQ multiplex PCR, the repertoire was profiled, and TCRdb retains in-frame clones only, with some absent. The sample records 210,000 or so clones, approximately 87% being singletons. The source material was PBMCs. The source is a human donor in good health.

The V gene is TRBV19, the J gene TRBJ1-2; tentatively, D is TRBD1 (6 bases). The V and J ends lost 3 bases and 1 base respectively, with 9 bases between them. Germline V gene sequence: CDR1 LNHDA, CDR2 SQIVND (reference sequence). The CDR3 length is 14 residues. The CDR3 loop is CASSIGQHNYGYTF. The CDR3 nucleotides read TGTGCCAGTAGTATCGGACAGCATAACTATGGCTACACCTTC.

The chain has TRBV7-2 and TRBJ2-3; 13 nucleotides align to TRBD2. This CDR3 is built from 16 residues. The V and J ends lost 5 bases and 2 bases, in that order; junction bases with no gene match: 4. The germline CDR1 and CDR2 sequences are SGHTA and FQGNSA. The CDR3 is CASSIGTSGNTDTQYF. In DNA form, the CDR3 reads TGTGCCAGCAGCATTGGGACTAGCGGGAACACAGATACGCAGTATTTT.

The chain carries TRBV4-3 and TRBJ2-1; 7 bases line up with TRBD2. The CDR3 spans 16 residues. Germline CDR1 and CDR2: LGHNA and YSLEER. Trimming cost V 0 bases and J 3 bases; bases outside gene matches: 5. The CDR3 is CASSQEGGVLYNEQFF. CDR3 DNA: TGCGCCAGCAGCCAAGAGGGAGGGGTCCTCTACAATGAGCAGTTCTTC.

The genes are TRBV7-9 and TRBJ1-1, with TRBD1 identical over 10 bases. With 5 bases clipped from V and 1 base from J, the junction kept 4 bases outside the gene matches. The CDR3 length is 15 residues. Germline lookup yields CDR1 SEHNR and CDR2 FQNEAQ (reference sequence). The CDR3 loop reads CASSDRDRGNTEAFF. DNA for the CDR3: TGTGCCAGCAGCGATAGGGACAGGGGGAACACTGAAGCTTTCTTT.

The chain recombines TRBV2 with TRBJ1-1; D is unresolved. Germline V lookup: CDR1 SNHLY, CDR2 FYNNEI. V was cut by 5 bases and J by 6 bases, with 13 bases left in between. The CDR3 loop spans 13 amino acids. For the CDR3, the DNA is TGTGCCAGCAGTTACACAGTATTCCCTGAAGCTTTCTTT. This gives the protein CASSYTVFPEAFF.

The chain has TRBV9 and TRBJ2-1, with D possibly being TRBD2 (6 bases). Germline CDR1 reads SGDLS; CDR2 reads YYNGEE. The V and J ends lost 4 bases and 8 bases respectively, with 19 bases between them. The CDR3 loop spans 15 amino acids. CDR3 DNA: TGTGCCAGCAGCCGATCCCCACTCGGGAGCGATGAGCAGTTCTTC. Residues: CASSRSPLGSDEQFF.

This chain uses TRBV9 with TRBJ2-5; 11 positions agree with TRBD2. The germline CDR1 and CDR2 sequences are SGDLS and YYNGEE. CDR3 length equals 15 residues. The junction had 3 bases not matched to a gene; V was cut back by 3 bases and J by 2 bases. CDR3 region: CASSARLAGQETQYF. For the CDR3, the DNA is TGTGCCAGCAGCGCAAGACTAGCGGGACAAGAGACCCAGTACTTC.

This chain links TRBV27 with TRBJ1-4; D is unclear. The CDR3 totals 14 residues. The germline gives CDR1 MNHEY, CDR2 SMNVEV (reference sequence). V dropped 5 bases and J dropped 8 bases, with 15 bases sitting between them. In DNA form, the CDR3 reads TGTGCCAGCAGTCGGACGGGAATAGGCGAAAAACTGTTTTTT. Its protein product is CASSRTGIGEKLFF.

The chain has TRBV5-4 and TRBJ2-1, with TRBD1 as a possible D gene (5 bases). The CDR3 totals 13 residues. In germline, CDR1 is SGHNT, CDR2 YYREEE (reference sequence). The germline V and J ends were trimmed by 4 bases and 7 bases, with 12 bases remaining between them. The CDR3 coding sequence is TGTGCCAGCAGCCCAGGGTGGCCGAATGAGCAGTTCTTC. This sequence encodes CASSPGWPNEQFF.

The J gene is TRBJ2-7, the V gene TRBV9; 10 bases agree with TRBD2. The CDR3 runs to 16 residues. Trimming cost V 0 bases and J 2 bases; bases outside gene matches: 5. The germline V gene encodes CDR1 SGDLS and CDR2 YYNGEE. The chain's CDR3 is CASSVAPTSGTYEQYF. CDR3 sequence (DNA): TGTGCCAGCAGCGTAGCTCCCACTAGCGGGACCTACGAGCAGTACTTC. Combining the CDR3 with reference TRBV9 and TRBJ2-7 gives the whole variable domain DSGVTQTPKHLITATGQRVTLRCSPRSGDLSVYWYQQSLDQGLQFLIQYYNGEERAKGNILERFSAQQFPDLHSELNLSSLELGDSALYFCASSVAPTSGTYEQYFGPGTRLTVT.

This clone turned up a few times. The V call is TRBV5-1, the J call TRBJ2-3; possibly TRBD2 for D (5 bases). The CDR3 sequence is 12 residues long. V was pared by 7 bases and J by 3 bases, with 9 bases between. Germline-derived CDR1 and CDR2 are SGHRS and YFSETQ. The CDR3: CASGEGTDTQYF. The CDR3 DNA is TGCGCCAGCGGAGAGGGTACAGATACGCAGTATTTT.

The rearrangement joins TRBV10-3 to TRBJ1-4, with D tentatively TRBD1 (6 bases). Trimming cost V 4 bases and J 0 bases, with 18 bases left between them. CDR3 size: 18 residues. CDR1 and CDR2 (germline): ENHRY, SYGVKD. As DNA, the CDR3 is TGTGCCATCAGTGTAAGGGGGACGGCCGATGCAACTAATGAAAAACTGTTTTTT. Its protein product is CAISVRGTADATNEKLFF.

This clone has more than one count but fewer than ten. V and J are TRBV6-6 and TRBJ2-7; TRBD2 matches 12 bases. The CDR3 sequence is 15 residues long. Losses at the gene ends were 6 bases for V and 3 bases for J; bases not matched to a gene: 6. The germline gives CDR1 MNHNY, CDR2 SVGAGI (reference sequence). This chain's CDR3 is CASREGLAGLYEQYF. As DNA, the CDR3 is TGTGCCAGCAGAGAAGGACTAGCGGGACTCTACGAGCAGTACTTC.